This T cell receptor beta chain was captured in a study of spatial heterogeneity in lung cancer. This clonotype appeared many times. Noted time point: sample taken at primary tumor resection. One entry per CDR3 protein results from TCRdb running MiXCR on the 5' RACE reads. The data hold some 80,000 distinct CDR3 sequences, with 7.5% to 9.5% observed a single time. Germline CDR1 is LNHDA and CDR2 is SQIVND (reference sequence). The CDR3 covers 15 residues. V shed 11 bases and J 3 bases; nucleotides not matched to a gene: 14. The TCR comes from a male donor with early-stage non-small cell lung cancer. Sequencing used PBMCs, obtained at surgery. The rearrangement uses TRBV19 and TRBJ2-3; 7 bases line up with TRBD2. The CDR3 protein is CASRTSGEVTDTQYF. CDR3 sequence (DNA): TGTGCCTCCCGGACTAGTGGAGAAGTAACAGATACGCAGTATTTT.